These 14 T cell receptor beta chains share one sample of origin, sequenced in a study of sequential checkpoint blockade in melanoma. The sample's treatment: randomized to nivolumab then ipilimumab (arm A) or the reverse (arm B). Method: immunoSEQ multiplex PCR; TCRdb's copy keeps in-frame clones and lacks some. Here the sample spans 4,000 or so clones, approximately 19% being singletons. The source was tumor tissue (inferred from file names), collected from a patient given nivolumab and ipilimumab in sequence. These receptors all come from a human donor with melanoma.

The chain links TRBV5-1 to TRBJ1-1; 8 bases line up with TRBD1. Germline V gives CDR1 SGHRS, CDR2 YFSETQ. The CDR3 is 16 residues long. Unmatched junction bases numbered 8, after V lost 4 bases and J lost 0 bases. The CDR3 nucleotides are TGCGCCAGCAGCCCAGACAGGGGAAACATGAACACTGAAGCTTTCTTT. Encoded protein: CASSPDRGNMNTEAFF.

This clone was counted only a few times. This rearrangement joins TRBV15 to TRBJ1-4, with D maybe TRBD1 (5 bases). Germline V gene sequence: CDR1 LNHNV, CDR2 YYDKDF (reference sequence). V lost 3 bases, J lost 5 bases, and 16 bases lay in between. The CDR3 spans 16 residues. DNA for the CDR3: TGTGCCACCAGCAGCAGCGGAGGGGTGTTGAATGAAAAACTGTTTTTT. Its protein product is CATSSSGGVLNEKLFF.

The chain has TRBV19 and TRBJ2-1, with 9 positions matching TRBD2. V shed 5 bases and J 7 bases; nucleotides not matched to a gene: 6. Germline CDR1 LNHDA, CDR2 SQIVND (reference sequence). This CDR3 is built from 14 residues. The CDR3 protein is CASSLGLALNEQFF. CDR3 nucleotide sequence: TGTGCCAGTAGTCTTGGACTAGCGCTTAATGAGCAGTTCTTC.

This clone was observed at least ten times. The chain carries TRBV11-3 and TRBJ2-7, with no clear D. The CDR3 extends over 14 amino acids. Germline loops: CDR1 SGHNT, CDR2 YENEEA. The V end was cut by 1 base, the J end by 0 bases, with 7 bases between. The CDR3: CASSLGYLSYEQYF. CDR3 sequence (DNA): TGTGCCAGCAGCTTAGGGTATCTCTCCTACGAGCAGTACTTC. Complete variable domain (other parts from reference TRBV11-3 and TRBJ2-7): EAGVVQSPRYKIIEKKQPVAFWCNPISGHNTLYWYLQNLGQGPELLIRYENEEAVDDSQLPKDRFSAERLKGVDSTLKIQPAELGDSAVYLCASSLGYLSYEQYFGPGTRLTVT.

This clone was observed many times. V gene TRBV11-3 combines with J gene TRBJ2-6, with TRBD1 matching 9 bases. The CDR3 loop spans 18 amino acids. The germline V gene encodes CDR1 SGHNT and CDR2 YENEEA. V shed 3 bases, J shed 0 bases, and the junction held 6 bases outside the gene matches. In DNA form, the CDR3 reads TGTGCCAGCAGCTTGGGGACAGGGCCAAGCTCTGGGGCCAACGTCCTGACTTTC. Translation gives CASSLGTGPSSGANVLTF.

The chain recombines TRBV23-1 with TRBJ1-5; a weak D match, TRBD1 (6 bases). TRBV23-1 belongs to the ORF category, with a function that is uncertain. V shed 0 bases and J shed 6 bases, with 12 bases lying between them. The CDR3 runs 15 residues. For the CDR3, the DNA is TGCGCCAGCAGTCAATCTGGCAGGGGAATTCAGCCCCAGCATTTT. It encodes CASSQSGRGIQPQHF.

By share of the sample, this clone is medium-sized. The chain joins TRBV6-8 to TRBJ1-6; 7 nucleotides line up with TRBD1. This CDR3 has 15 residues. The germline CDR1 and CDR2 sequences are MNHGY and SAAAGT. The V segment lost 4 bases and the J segment 7 bases; nucleotides outside the gene matches: 7. Here the CDR3 reads CASSSRQGQNSPLHF. CDR3 in DNA: TGTGCCAGCAGTTCCCGACAGGGTCAGAATTCACCCCTCCACTTT.

Only a few counts were recorded for this clone. The chain couples TRBV19 to TRBJ2-5; D is perhaps TRBD1 (5 bases). V was clipped by 10 bases and J by 2 bases, with 8 bases between them. Germline-derived CDR1 and CDR2 are LNHDA and SQIVND (reference sequence). The CDR3 runs to 11 residues. DNA of the CDR3: TGTGCCACCCGACAGCAAGAGACCCAGTACTTC. Its protein product is CATRQQETQYF.

This clone was observed at least ten times. The chain is built from TRBV12-5 and TRBJ1-2; TRBD1 aligns across 9 bases. The CDR3 has 14 amino acids. CDR1 LGHNT and CDR2 FRNRAP come from the germline V gene. CDR3 region: CAGKTPGTGNGYTF. In DNA form, the CDR3 reads TGTGCCGGAAAGACCCCCGGGACAGGGAATGGCTACACCTTC.

V is TRBV14 and J is TRBJ2-7; no clear D gene. The CDR3 is 14 amino acids. Looked up from germline, CDR1 is SGHDN and CDR2 is FVKESK. With 0 bases removed from V and 3 bases from J, the gap between germline ends came to 9 bases. The CDR3 is CASSQEGRNYEQYF. The CDR3 nucleotides are TGTGCCAGCAGCCAAGAGGGCCGGAACTACGAGCAGTACTTC.

This chain connects TRBV9 to TRBJ1-3; unclear D gene. CDR3 length equals 16 residues. CDR1 is SGDLS and CDR2 is YYNGEE in the germline V gene. The V end lost 0 bases, the J end lost 4 bases, and 14 bases lay between the germline ends. The CDR3 spells CASSVGGILKGNTIYF. The DNA for the CDR3 is TGTGCCAGCAGCGTAGGAGGGATCCTAAAGGGAAACACCATATATTTT.

By share of the sample, this clone is medium-sized. The chain couples TRBV11-3 to TRBJ1-1; no clear D. The CDR3 consists of 14 residues. CDR1 is SGHNT, CDR2 YENEEA, per germline. V was pared by 5 bases and J by 0 bases, with 10 bases between. The CDR3 is CASSVAEMNTEAFF. CDR3 DNA: TGTGCCAGCAGCGTTGCGGAGATGAACACTGAAGCTTTCTTT.

This clone was detected only a few times. The chain recombines TRBV6-8 with TRBJ1-1, with no clear D. The germline V and J ends were trimmed by 5 bases and 6 bases, with 16 bases remaining between them. Germline V gene sequence: CDR1 MNHGY, CDR2 SAAAGT. CDR3 length: 14 residues. This chain's CDR3 is CASSARSVNPEAFF. CDR3 DNA: TGTGCCAGCAGTGCGCGGTCGGTTAACCCTGAAGCTTTCTTT.

This clone was seen repeatedly, ten times or more. V usage is TRBV11-3 and J usage is TRBJ1-1; a possible D gene is TRBD1 (6 bases). Germline CDR1 reads SGHNT; CDR2 reads YENEEA. Trimming cost V 1 base and J 3 bases, with 12 bases left between them. This CDR3 comprises 15 residues. The CDR3 DNA is TGTGCCAGCAGCTTAGGTACAGGGAGTTACACTGAAGCTTTCTTT. Translation gives CASSLGTGSYTEAFF.